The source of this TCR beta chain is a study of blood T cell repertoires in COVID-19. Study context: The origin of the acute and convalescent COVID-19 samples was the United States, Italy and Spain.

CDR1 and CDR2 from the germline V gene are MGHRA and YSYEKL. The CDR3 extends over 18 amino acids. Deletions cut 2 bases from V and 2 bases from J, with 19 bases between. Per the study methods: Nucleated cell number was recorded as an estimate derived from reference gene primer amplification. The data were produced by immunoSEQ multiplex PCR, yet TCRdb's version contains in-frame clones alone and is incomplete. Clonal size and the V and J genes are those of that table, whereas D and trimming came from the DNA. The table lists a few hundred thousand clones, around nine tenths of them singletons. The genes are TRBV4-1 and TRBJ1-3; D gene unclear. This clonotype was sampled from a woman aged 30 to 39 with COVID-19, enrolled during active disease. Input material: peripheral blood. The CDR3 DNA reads TGCGCCAGCAGCCAACTTGACCTAGGCTGGAGTACTGGAAACACCATATATTTT. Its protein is CASSQLDLGWSTGNTIYF.